A selection of T cell receptor beta chains follows, all from one sample in a study of response to subunit inactivated influenza vaccine. TCRdb re-called the RT-PCR reads with MiXCR, one entry per CDR3 protein. The data show 500,000 to 600,000 distinct CDR3 sequences, 10% to 15% seen once. The source was PBMCs from blood, collected roughly 48 days after vaccination. These receptors all come from a man aged 45-60 years who received an inactivated influenza vaccine. CDR3s include the opening cysteine and the closing phenylalanine or tryptophan. A D gene is named only where the DNA matches it firmly. Clone size is shown for a subset of rows, as once, few, many or a class of expanded clone.

abundance	v_gene	d_gene	j_gene	CDR3aa	CDR3nt
many	TRBV29-1	-	TRBJ2-5	CSVGPGHRGETQYF	TGCAGCGTTGGCCCTGGACACCGAGGAGAGACCCAGTACTTC
few	TRBV19	-	TRBJ2-2	CASSIGQVTGELFF	TGTGCCAGTAGTATAGGACAGGTCACCGGGGAGCTGTTTTTT
few	TRBV6-2/TRBV6-3	-	TRBJ2-7	CASREGPMIYEQYF	TGTGCCAGCCGCGAGGGCCCAATGATATACGAGCAGTACTTC
many	TRBV29-1	-	TRBJ2-1	CSVSSGTVEQFF	TGCAGCGTTAGTAGCGGGACAGTAGAGCAGTTCTTC
-	TRBV7-9	-	TRBJ2-7	CASSIRNRATGLHEQYF	TGTGCCAGCAGCATAAGAAACCGGGCTACAGGGTTGCACGAGCAGTACTTC
many	TRBV12-3/TRBV12-4	TRBD2	TRBJ2-2	CASSLVGGPPGELFF	TGTGCCAGCAGTTTAGTGGGAGGGCCGCCCGGGGAGCTGTTTTTT
few	TRBV4-2	-	TRBJ1-2	CASSQDIEGKPGYTF	TGTGCCAGCAGCCAAGATATTGAAGGGAAGCCCGGCTACACCTTC
-	TRBV20-1	TRBD2	TRBJ2-7	CSATSGRVRGYEQYF	TGCAGTGCAACTAGCGGGAGGGTTCGGGGTTACGAGCAGTACTTC
many	TRBV18	-	TRBJ2-3	CASSPYRDTQYF	TGTGCCAGCTCACCATATCGCGATACGCAGTATTTT
many	TRBV20-1	TRBD1	TRBJ1-2	CSATPPGQGGYGYTF	TGCAGTGCCACTCCTCCGGGACAGGGAGGGTATGGCTACACCTTC
few	TRBV7-9	-	TRBJ1-1	CASSLVLRGENTEAFF	TGTGCCAGCAGCTTGGTGTTGCGGGGAGAGAACACTGAAGCTTTCTTT
-	TRBV6-2/TRBV6-3	TRBD2	TRBJ2-2	CASSWLAGATRTGELFF	TGTGCCAGCAGTTGGCTAGCGGGAGCCACCCGGACCGGGGAGCTGTTTTTT
-	TRBV20-1	TRBD1	TRBJ1-1	CSARDLRGGGSEAFF	TGCAGTGCTAGAGATCTCCGTGGAGGGGGCTCTGAAGCTTTCTTT
-	TRBV27	TRBD1	TRBJ1-2	CASSYQGAGQGGYTF	TGTGCCAGCAGTTACCAGGGGGCTGGTCAGGGTGGCTACACCTTC
few	TRBV12-3/TRBV12-4	-	TRBJ2-1	CASSLFGSTLNEQFF	TGTGCCAGCAGTTTATTTGGTAGTACCCTCAATGAGCAGTTCTTC
-	TRBV29-1	TRBD1	TRBJ2-2	CSVEARDRGNTGELFF	TGCAGCGTTGAAGCCCGGGACAGAGGGAACACCGGGGAGCTGTTTTTT
-	TRBV12-3/TRBV12-4	-	TRBJ2-5	CASSTQAQETQYF	TGTGCCAGCAGTACCCAGGCCCAAGAGACCCAGTACTTC
many	TRBV28	-	TRBJ1-5	CASSFIGGWASNQPQHF	TGTGCCAGCAGTTTTATTGGGGGGTGGGCGAGCAATCAGCCCCAGCATTTT
-	TRBV12-3/TRBV12-4	TRBD2	TRBJ2-1	CATGSGLAQFF	TGTGCCACCGGGTCGGGACTAGCGCAGTTCTTC
-	TRBV6-1	TRBD2	TRBJ2-5	CASSWGLAGGGETQYF	TGTGCCAGCAGCTGGGGACTAGCGGGAGGAGGTGAGACCCAGTACTTC
-	TRBV6-1	-	TRBJ1-5	CASRPGVSQPQHF	TGTGCCAGCAGACCCGGGGTTAGTCAGCCCCAGCATTTT
few	TRBV11-2	TRBD2	TRBJ2-5	CASSSSSGGARQETQYF	TGTGCCAGCAGCTCCTCTAGCGGGGGGGCGAGGCAAGAGACCCAGTACTTC
few	TRBV4-3	-	TRBJ2-3	CASSHAGGTDTQYF	TGCGCCAGCAGCCATGCGGGCGGGACAGATACGCAGTATTTT
-	TRBV6-1	-	TRBJ1-5	CASSPDRISNQPQHF	TGTGCCAGCAGCCCCGACAGGATTAGCAATCAGCCCCAGCATTTT
-	TRBV6-2/TRBV6-3	TRBD2	TRBJ2-7	CASTKTSGSNYEQYF	TGTGCCAGCACCAAGACTAGCGGGAGTAATTACGAGCAGTACTTC
many	TRBV3-1	TRBD2	TRBJ2-1	CASSQFLAEYNEQFF	TGTGCCAGCAGCCAATTCCTAGCGGAGTACAATGAGCAGTTCTTC
many	TRBV11-1	TRBD1	TRBJ2-1	CASSLEGQLNEQFF	TGTGCCAGCAGCTTAGAGGGACAGCTCAATGAGCAGTTCTTC
-	TRBV20-1	-	TRBJ2-1	CSARDRAGLANEQFF	TGCAGTGCTAGAGACCGAGCGGGCCTTGCCAATGAGCAGTTCTTC
-	TRBV7-2	-	TRBJ1-6	CASSLERTRNSPLHF	TGTGCCAGCAGCTTAGAGAGGACTAGGAATTCACCCCTCCACTTT
-	TRBV5-1	-	TRBJ1-1	CASSYRERTEAFF	TGCGCCAGCAGCTACAGGGAACGCACTGAAGCTTTCTTT
few	TRBV7-4	-	TRBJ1-5	CASSLVLGPSNQPQHF	TGTGCCAGCAGCTTAGTCTTGGGGCCCAGCAATCAGCCCCAGCATTTT
few	TRBV20-1	-	TRBJ2-1	CSARGDAYNEQFF	TGCAGTGCTAGAGGTGACGCTTACAATGAGCAGTTCTTC
few	TRBV20-1	TRBD2	TRBJ2-1	CSARGTSGGAGEQFF	TGCAGTGCTAGAGGGACTAGCGGGGGGGCCGGTGAGCAGTTCTTC
few	TRBV28	-	TRBJ2-7	CASKPYSAYEQYF	TGTGCCAGCAAGCCGTACAGCGCCTACGAGCAGTACTTC
-	TRBV18	TRBD1	TRBJ1-2	CASSPTGADYGYTF	TGTGCCAGCTCACCCACAGGGGCGGACTATGGCTACACCTTC
many	TRBV5-5	-	TRBJ2-7	CASSLLAYEQYF	TGTGCCAGCAGCTTGCTCGCCTACGAGCAGTACTTC
few	TRBV5-1	TRBD1	TRBJ2-7	CASSQGTGTSYEQYF	TGCGCCAGCAGCCAAGGGACAGGGACCTCCTACGAGCAGTACTTC
many	TRBV4-3	-	TRBJ1-5	CASSQDPRDNQPQHF	TGCGCCAGCAGCCAAGACCCGCGGGACAATCAGCCCCAGCATTTT
-	TRBV5-6	TRBD1	TRBJ2-1	CASSLGPTGTYNEQFF	TGTGCCAGCAGCTTGGGTCCGACAGGGACCTACAATGAGCAGTTCTTC
-	TRBV10-3	TRBD2	TRBJ2-7	CAISESILAGASEQYF	TGTGCCATCAGTGAGTCGATACTAGCGGGAGCGAGTGAGCAGTACTTC
few	TRBV10-3	-	TRBJ2-7	CAISTGNEQYF	TGTGCCATCAGTACCGGGAACGAGCAGTACTTC
-	TRBV6-2/TRBV6-3	-	TRBJ2-7	CASRQHLYEQYF	TGTGCCAGCAGACAACACCTCTACGAGCAGTACTTC
-	TRBV6-2/TRBV6-3	-	TRBJ2-1	CASHLGYNEQFF	TGTGCCAGCCATCTGGGGTACAATGAGCAGTTCTTC
few	TRBV5-8	-	TRBJ2-5	CASSPGVAYQETQYF	TGTGCCAGCAGCCCAGGGGTAGCCTACCAAGAGACCCAGTACTTC
-	TRBV6-2/TRBV6-3	TRBD1	TRBJ2-6	CASSSAGGGANVLTF	TGTGCCAGCAGCTCGGCAGGGGGTGGGGCCAACGTCCTGACTTTC
few	TRBV7-2	TRBD1	TRBJ1-4	CASMDRHNEKLFF	TGTGCCAGTATGGACAGGCATAATGAAAAACTGTTTTTT
many	TRBV29-1	TRBD1	TRBJ2-5	CSVVGQRGETQYF	TGCAGCGTTGTGGGACAGCGCGGAGAGACCCAGTACTTC
few	TRBV7-2	-	TRBJ2-6	CASSSVFSGANVLTF	TGTGCCAGCAGTTCCGTCTTCTCTGGGGCCAACGTCCTGACTTTC
few	TRBV7-2	-	TRBJ1-5	CASSIYRADQPQHF	TGTGCCAGCAGCATATACAGGGCAGATCAGCCCCAGCATTTT
-	TRBV5-1	-	TRBJ2-7	CARGDTHSGEQYF	TGCGCCAGGGGGGACACCCATTCGGGGGAGCAGTACTTC
-	TRBV20-1	-	TRBJ2-3	CSARFMLGGVDTQYF	TGCAGTGCTAGATTTATGCTGGGCGGGGTGGATACGCAGTATTTT
few	TRBV7-9	-	TRBJ1-5	CASSQTGPGGGQPQHF	TGTGCCAGCAGTCAAACGGGACCCGGAGGGGGTCAGCCCCAGCATTTT
-	TRBV20-1	TRBD1	TRBJ2-6	CSARDQRQGPLSGANVLTF	TGCAGTGCTAGAGATCAGCGACAGGGGCCCTTATCTGGGGCCAACGTCCTGACTTTC
few	TRBV5-1	-	TRBJ1-1	CASSLEPGPNTEAFF	TGCGCCAGCAGCTTGGAGCCGGGGCCGAACACTGAAGCTTTCTTT